The 9 T cell receptor beta chains below come from one sample, sequenced in a study of shared clonotypes between healthy human individuals. This table comes from immunoSEQ multiplex PCR, and its TCRdb copy is limited to in-frame clones, with some not included. The sample holds 300,000 to 400,000 clones, 74% seen once. Sequencing was done on a sample of memory CD4+ T cells sorted from blood. Subset meaning: CD45RA-negative fraction. The receptors stem from a man aged 30 to 39 in good health.

The chain couples TRBV5-5 to TRBJ2-2; 10 bases match TRBD2. Germline V gene lookup returns CDR1 SGHKS and CDR2 YYEKEE (reference sequence). V lost 3 bases, J lost 7 bases, and 3 bases stayed unmatched. The CDR3 sequence is 14 residues long. CDR3 sequence reads: CASSSSGRVGELFF. For the CDR3, the DNA is TGTGCCAGCAGCTCTAGCGGGAGAGTCGGGGAGCTGTTTTTT.

Ten or more counts support this clone. V gene TRBV5-1 combines with J gene TRBJ1-2; D is unresolved. With 4 bases removed from V and 0 bases from J, the gap between germline ends came to 10 bases. The CDR3 consists of 14 residues. The germline gives CDR1 SGHRS, CDR2 YFSETQ. Here the CDR3 DNA reads TGCGCCAGCAGCCGCGATACAGCTAACTATGGCTACACCTTC. Protein sequence: CASSRDTANYGYTF.

The chain links TRBV19 to TRBJ2-1; unclear D gene. CDR1 is LNHDA, CDR2 SQIVND, per germline (reference sequence). This CDR3 region has 15 residues. The V end lost 7 bases, the J end lost 0 bases, and 13 bases lay between the germline ends. The CDR3 sequence: CASKTDRSSYNEQFF. Written as DNA, the CDR3 is TGTGCCAGTAAAACGGACCGAAGCTCCTACAATGAGCAGTTCTTC.

The chain couples TRBV7-9 to TRBJ1-2; possibly TRBD1 for D (6 bases). The CDR3 is 16 residues long. Trimming stripped 1 base from V and 6 bases from J, with 18 bases between. CDR1 and CDR2 from the germline V gene are SEHNR and FQNEAQ (reference sequence). DNA of the CDR3: TGTGCCAGCAGCTTAGTACAGGGACCGCGAAGGGATGGCTACACCTTC. Translated: CASSLVQGPRRDGYTF.

The V gene is TRBV5-6, the J gene TRBJ2-6; D remains ambiguous. V shed 4 bases and J shed 0 bases, with 17 bases lying between them. CDR1 and CDR2 from the germline V gene are SGHDT and YYEEEE. The CDR3 totals 18 residues. The CDR3 DNA follows: TGTGCCAGCAGCGGCGAAGGGCTAAGCCGCTCTGGGGCCAACGTCCTGACTTTC. This sequence encodes CASSGEGLSRSGANVLTF.

This rearrangement joins TRBV2 to TRBJ2-1; no clear D. Deletions cut 7 bases from V and 6 bases from J, with 16 bases between. This CDR3 region has 14 residues. Germline V gives CDR1 SNHLY, CDR2 FYNNEI. The CDR3 DNA follows: TGTGCCAGCATCGACGACTCGACTTCCAATGAGCAGTTCTTC. Translated: CASIDDSTSNEQFF.

V usage is TRBV6-1 and J usage is TRBJ1-5; no reliable D call. V lost 10 bases and J lost 0, with 7 bases in between. Germline-derived CDR1 and CDR2 are MNHNS and SASEGT. The CDR3 is 12 residues long. CDR3 loop: CAISYSNQPQHF. DNA of the CDR3: TGTGCCATCTCCTATAGCAATCAGCCCCAGCATTTT.

This rearrangement joins TRBV7-9 to TRBJ2-1, with a possible D match to TRBD2 (6 bases). CDR3 length: 16 residues. Germline V lookup: CDR1 SEHNR, CDR2 FQNEAQ (reference sequence). V was clipped by 5 bases and J by 5 bases, with 19 bases between them. The CDR3 region has the DNA TGTGCCAGCAGCCCCTCGTGGGCTAGCGCGCACAATGAGCAGTTCTTC. The encoded protein is CASSPSWASAHNEQFF.

The chain links TRBV6-5 to TRBJ2-5, with D hard to call. The CDR3 has 16 amino acids. The V end lost 0 bases, the J end lost 2 bases, and 13 bases lay between the germline ends. Germline CDR1 and CDR2: MNHEY and SVGAGI. CDR3 residues: CASSYSMAESQETQYF. The CDR3 nucleotides are TGTGCCAGCAGTTACTCGATGGCAGAATCGCAAGAGACCCAGTACTTC.